The clone carrying this T cell receptor beta chain was seen only a few times. The repertoire was sequenced with immunoSEQ multiplex PCR; TCRdb's copy has only in-frame clones and lacks some. The sample lists tens of thousands of clones; around 81% were seen once. Enrollment of patients from Seattle took place during active infection, with longitudinal follow-up. This CDR3 has 15 amino acids. Germline V gene lookup returns CDR1 SGHTA and CDR2 FQGNSA. Trimming took 5 bases from V and 0 from J, leaving 13 bases between them. The sample comes from a study of blood T cell repertoires in COVID-19. For the study at large: PBMCs, B-cell-depleted T cells, or T cells were the source of the cDNA or gDNA that made up the material.

Sequenced material: peripheral blood. J is TRBJ1-2 and V is TRBV7-2; D perhaps matches TRBD1 (6 bases). This TCR came from a man older than 75 with COVID-19, enrolled during active disease. Here the CDR3 reads CASSTSRTANYGYTF. Written as DNA, the CDR3 is TGTGCCAGCAGCACGAGCCGGACAGCTAACTATGGCTACACCTTC.